This T cell receptor (beta chain) was observed in a study of CD8 T cells in Susac syndrome. The overall study: Patients with Susac syndrome had blood drawn and were at that point therapy-naive, on corticosteroids, or on intravenous immunoglobulin alone. Study-wide results and caveats: Among active patients and in TEMRA cells, CD8+ clonal expansion in Susac reached its peak.

Note on this clonotype: What it recognizes is unknown.

All included Susac syndrome patients satisfied recently defined diagnostic criteria for definite or probable disease. Germline V gene lookup returns CDR1 PRHDT and CDR2 FYEKMQ (reference sequence). The CDR3 sequence is 13 residues long. V was clipped by 0 bases and J by 5 bases, with 5 bases between them. RNA in amounts of about 0.5 to 1 ug was reverse transcribed with random hexamers. The method of amplification for TCR beta CDR3 was immunoSEQ multiplex PCR, covering 54 Vbeta and 13 Jbeta. One entry per CDR3 protein results from TCRdb running MiXCR on the immunoSEQ multiplex PCR reads. The table includes about 100,000 distinct CDR3 sequences, 95% detected once.

The source is a human donor with Susac syndrome. The sample comprised CD8+ T cells from PBMCs. The chain has TRBV13 and TRBJ2-1; D not certain. CDR3 sequence reads: CASSLGRDNEQFF. The CDR3, as DNA: TGTGCCAGCAGCTTAGGCCGAGACAATGAGCAGTTCTTC. Supplemented by reference TRBV13 and TRBJ2-1, the full variable domain reads AAGVIQSPRHLIKEKRETATLKCYPIPRHDTVYWYQQGPGQDPQFLISFYEKMQSDKGSIPDRFSAQQFSDYHSELNMSSLELGDSALYFCASSLGRDNEQFFGPGTRLTVL.